This is a list of T cell receptor beta chains from one sample in a study of Ad26.COV2.S vaccination and SARS-CoV-2 variants. Produced via immunoSEQ multiplex PCR; TCRdb's table is partial and in-frame only. Of about 370,000 clones listed, 89% are singletons. The sequences come from peripheral blood, collected in a trial of Ad26.COV2.S vaccine versus placebo. The receptors here all came from a person between 18 and 65 years old who received the Ad26.COV2.S COVID-19 vaccine or a placebo. The CDR3 runs from the conserved cysteine through the conserved F or W. The D gene is left open where the match is weak. Expanded clones get a size class; other rows say once, few or many, or leave the size out.

J: TRBJ2-7; D: TRBD1; size: .; V: TRBV9; DNA: TGTGCCAGCAGTCCTACTCAGGGGGCGCAGGTCCACGAGCAGTACTTC; CDR3: CASSPTQGAQVHEQYF
J: TRBJ1-1; D: TRBD1; size: .; V: TRBV3-1/TRBV3-2; DNA: TGTGCCAGCAGCCCCCCGACAGGGGGCTCCCGGAACACTGAAGCTTTCTTT; CDR3: CASSPPTGGSRNTEAFF
J: TRBJ1-4; D: TRBD1; size: .; V: TRBV5-1; DNA: TGCGCCAGCAGAGGGGGCCTTTCAGAAAAACTGTTTTTT; CDR3: CASRGGLSEKLFF
J: TRBJ1-1; D: .; size: .; V: TRBV7-9; DNA: TGTGCCAGCAGCCCCGGACGGCACACTGAAGCTTTCTTT; CDR3: CASSPGRHTEAFF
J: TRBJ2-3; D: TRBD2; size: .; V: TRBV11-3; DNA: TGTGCCAGCAGCTTAGAACTAGCGGGGCTCAGTACGCAGTATTTT; CDR3: CASSLELAGLSTQYF
J: TRBJ2-5; D: .; size: .; V: TRBV7-9; DNA: TGTGCCAGCAGCTCAGACCAGGGCGGAGAGACCCAGTACTTC; CDR3: CASSSDQGGETQYF
J: TRBJ2-1; D: .; size: .; V: TRBV11-2; DNA: TGTGCCAGCAGCTTAGGTGGGTTTGAGCAGTTCTTC; CDR3: CASSLGGFEQFF
J: TRBJ2-2; D: TRBD1; size: once; V: TRBV19; DNA: TGTGCCAGTAGTGACAGGGGGAACACCGGGGAGCTGTTTTTT; CDR3: CASSDRGNTGELFF
J: TRBJ2-5; D: .; size: .; V: TRBV18; DNA: TGTGCCAGCTCACCTACCGGGACACCGCAAGAGACCCAGTACTTC; CDR3: CASSPTGTPQETQYF
J: TRBJ2-3; D: TRBD1; size: .; V: TRBV7-9; DNA: TGCAGTTCAGGGACAGGGAGCACAGATACGCAGTATTTT; CDR3: CSSGTGSTDTQYF
J: TRBJ2-3; D: .; size: .; V: TRBV20-1; DNA: TGCAGTGCTAGTCCGATTAATCTTGGGAACACAGATACGCAGTATTTT; CDR3: CSASPINLGNTDTQYF
J: TRBJ2-1; D: TRBD2; size: .; V: TRBV5-8; DNA: TGTGCCAGCAGCCGGGGACTAGCGAGGTACAATGAGCAGTTCTTC; CDR3: CASSRGLARYNEQFF
J: TRBJ1-1; D: .; size: .; V: TRBV27; DNA: TGTGCCAGCAGTACGTCCTCTGGAGCTTTCTTT; CDR3: CASSTSSGAFF
J: TRBJ1-3; D: .; size: .; V: TRBV4-1; DNA: TGCGCCAGCAGCGAAAATTGGGCGGGTCCCTTGGACACCATATATTTT; CDR3: CASSENWAGPLDTIYF
J: TRBJ2-2; D: .; size: .; V: TRBV27; DNA: TGTGCCAGCAGTCTCCATAGCGGATTGAACACCGGGGAGCTGTTTTTT; CDR3: CASSLHSGLNTGELFF
J: TRBJ1-2; D: .; size: .; V: TRBV9; DNA: TGTGCCAGCAGCGCTCCAGGGTCCGCTAACTATGGCTACACCTTC; CDR3: CASSAPGSANYGYTF
J: TRBJ2-3; D: .; size: .; V: TRBV7-9; DNA: TGTGCCAGCAGCTTATTCAGGTTGGCGGGCAGCACAGATACGCAGTATTTT; CDR3: CASSLFRLAGSTDTQYF
J: TRBJ1-2; D: .; size: .; V: TRBV19; DNA: TGTGCCAGTAGCCGGGGACCAAGACAGGTCTATGGCTACACCTTC; CDR3: CASSRGPRQVYGYTF
J: TRBJ1-5; D: .; size: .; V: TRBV7-2; DNA: TGTGCCAGCAGCCAGACAGCTTATCAGCCCCAGCATTTT; CDR3: CASSQTAYQPQHF
J: TRBJ2-7; D: TRBD1; size: .; V: TRBV10-3; DNA: TGTGCCATCAGTGCCTCCGGGACAGGGGCGAGAGAGCAGTACTTC; CDR3: CAISASGTGAREQYF
J: TRBJ2-2; D: .; size: .; V: TRBV7-2; DNA: TGTGCCAGCAGCTTAGGTCGGGGTGTAGTCGCCGGGGAGCTGTTTTTT; CDR3: CASSLGRGVVAGELFF
J: TRBJ2-7; D: TRBD2; size: .; V: TRBV2; DNA: TGTGCCAGCACCGAGGGTAGCGGGGGCGCCTACGAGCAGTACTTC; CDR3: CASTEGSGGAYEQYF
J: TRBJ2-2; D: TRBD2; size: .; V: TRBV7-6; DNA: TGTGCCAGCAGCATGGGACTAGCGGGAGGAGCAACCGGGGAGCTGTTTTTT; CDR3: CASSMGLAGGATGELFF
J: TRBJ2-7; D: .; size: .; V: TRBV28; DNA: TGTGCCAGCAGTCGGGACCAAACCCAGAACGAGCAGTACTTC; CDR3: CASSRDQTQNEQYF
J: TRBJ2-2; D: .; size: .; V: TRBV9; DNA: TGTGCCAGCAGCGTATTTCCCAGCGGTGACACCGGGGAGCTGTTTTTT; CDR3: CASSVFPSGDTGELFF
J: TRBJ2-7; D: TRBD1; size: .; V: TRBV7-9; DNA: TGTGCCAGCACCCTGGACAGGACGCAGTACTTC; CDR3: CASTLDRTQYF
J: TRBJ2-1; D: TRBD2; size: .; V: TRBV19; DNA: TGTGCCAGTAGTATTCCGGCGGGAGGGCCCGTAAATGAGCAGTTCTTC; CDR3: CASSIPAGGPVNEQFF
J: TRBJ2-5; D: .; size: .; V: TRBV11-2; DNA: TGTGCCAGCAGCTTAGGTTCAAACCAAGAGACCCAGTACTTC; CDR3: CASSLGSNQETQYF
J: TRBJ1-3; D: .; size: .; V: TRBV5-6; DNA: TGTGCCAGCAGCTTGGCCGGGGTGGGAAACACCATATATTTT; CDR3: CASSLAGVGNTIYF
J: TRBJ2-1; D: TRBD2; size: .; V: TRBV7-9; DNA: TGTGCCAGCAGCCAAAGCGGGAGGGCCTACAATGAGCAGTTCTTC; CDR3: CASSQSGRAYNEQFF
J: TRBJ2-7; D: .; size: .; V: TRBV7-9; DNA: TGTGCCAGCAGCCCTCCAAGGCACTACGAGCAGTACTTC; CDR3: CASSPPRHYEQYF
J: TRBJ2-7; D: TRBD1; size: .; V: TRBV5-1; DNA: TGCGCCAGCGCCCATCGACAGGGGGCCGCATCCTACGAGCAGTACTTC; CDR3: CASAHRQGAASYEQYF
J: TRBJ1-1; D: .; size: .; V: TRBV6-5; DNA: TGTGCCAGCGTAAATAGGGAGGCTGAAGCTTTCTTT; CDR3: CASVNREAEAFF
J: TRBJ1-2; D: .; size: .; V: TRBV19; DNA: TGTGCCAGTATCCCCCCGGGACAACTATATGGCTACACCTTC; CDR3: CASIPPGQLYGYTF
J: TRBJ1-4; D: .; size: .; V: TRBV30; DNA: TGTGCCTGGAGTCCAGCTTGGGGCATTAATGAAAAACTGTTTTTT; CDR3: CAWSPAWGINEKLFF
J: TRBJ1-1; D: .; size: .; V: TRBV2; DNA: TGTGCCAGCTCGAAATGGGGGTCGGAGAACACTGAAGCTTTCTTT; CDR3: CASSKWGSENTEAFF
J: TRBJ2-4; D: .; size: .; V: TRBV5-8; DNA: TGTGCCAGCAGCAGACTTCGGGACCCAGACTTACTAGCCAAAAACATTCAGTACTTC; CDR3: CASSRLRDPDLLAKNIQYF
J: TRBJ1-3; D: .; size: .; V: TRBV14; DNA: TGTGCCAGCAGCCAAGATAGTTGGATAGGTGGAAACACCATATATTTT; CDR3: CASSQDSWIGGNTIYF
J: TRBJ2-3; D: TRBD1; size: .; V: TRBV2; DNA: TGTGCCAGCAGTAGACAGGGTAGCGAAGATACGCAGTATTTT; CDR3: CASSRQGSEDTQYF
J: TRBJ1-5; D: .; size: once; V: TRBV10-2; DNA: TGCGCCAGCAGTCTAGGGGGAGGGAATCAGCCCCAGCATTTT; CDR3: CASSLGGGNQPQHF
J: TRBJ1-3; D: TRBD1; size: .; V: TRBV18; DNA: TGTGCCAGCTCAGACTTTACAGGGGCTGGAAACACCATATATTTT; CDR3: CASSDFTGAGNTIYF
J: TRBJ1-5; D: TRBD1; size: .; V: TRBV28; DNA: TGTGCGACAGGGCCAGGGCAACAGCCCCAGCATTTT; CDR3: CATGPGQQPQHF
J: TRBJ2-1; D: TRBD2; size: .; V: TRBV7-9; DNA: TGTGCCAGCAGCTCGCCTCCGGGACTAGCGGCCCTTCCCTACAATGAGCAGTTCTTC; CDR3: CASSSPPGLAALPYNEQFF
J: TRBJ2-1; D: TRBD1; size: .; V: TRBV2; DNA: TGTGCCAGCAGTGAAAGGGGGACAGGTCACAATGAGCAGTTCTTC; CDR3: CASSERGTGHNEQFF